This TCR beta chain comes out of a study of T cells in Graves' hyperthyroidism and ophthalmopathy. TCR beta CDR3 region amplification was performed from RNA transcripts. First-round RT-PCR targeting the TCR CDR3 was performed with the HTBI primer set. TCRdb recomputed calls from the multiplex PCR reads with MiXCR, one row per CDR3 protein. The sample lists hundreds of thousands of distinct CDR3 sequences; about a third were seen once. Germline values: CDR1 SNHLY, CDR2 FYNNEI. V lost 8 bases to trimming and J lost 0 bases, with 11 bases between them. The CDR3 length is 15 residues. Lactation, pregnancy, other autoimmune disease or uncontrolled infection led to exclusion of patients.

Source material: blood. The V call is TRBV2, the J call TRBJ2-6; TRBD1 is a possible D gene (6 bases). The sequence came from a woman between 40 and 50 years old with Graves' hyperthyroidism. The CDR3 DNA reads TGTGCCAGCGTGGAAGGGGGCTCTGGGGCCAACGTCCTGACTTTC. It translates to CASVEGGSGANVLTF.